This T cell receptor beta chain was identified in a study of T cells after yellow fever vaccination. The study's findings and limits: The study noted that FACS-sorted repertoires could contain abundant clonotypes contaminating from the bulk population.

This CDR3 is built from 13 residues. V was trimmed by 1 base and J by 5 bases, leaving 8 bases between them. Germline loops: CDR1 SGHRS, CDR2 YFSETQ. A single record per CDR3 protein comes from TCRdb applying MiXCR to the 5' RACE reads. The sample lists about 300,000 distinct CDR3 sequences; around 7% were seen once. In this sample, this clonotype turned up many times. Its matching antigen is unknown. The clonotype originates from a man between 18 and 35 years old who received the YFV17D yellow fever vaccine. The source was PBMCs, collected about 41 days after the first yellow fever vaccination. The chain has TRBV5-1 and TRBJ2-3, with a tentative D call TRBD1 (5 bases). The CDR3 region is CASSLWGRDTQYF. CDR3 sequence (DNA): TGCGCCAGCAGCTTGTGGGGCAGAGATACGCAGTATTTT.